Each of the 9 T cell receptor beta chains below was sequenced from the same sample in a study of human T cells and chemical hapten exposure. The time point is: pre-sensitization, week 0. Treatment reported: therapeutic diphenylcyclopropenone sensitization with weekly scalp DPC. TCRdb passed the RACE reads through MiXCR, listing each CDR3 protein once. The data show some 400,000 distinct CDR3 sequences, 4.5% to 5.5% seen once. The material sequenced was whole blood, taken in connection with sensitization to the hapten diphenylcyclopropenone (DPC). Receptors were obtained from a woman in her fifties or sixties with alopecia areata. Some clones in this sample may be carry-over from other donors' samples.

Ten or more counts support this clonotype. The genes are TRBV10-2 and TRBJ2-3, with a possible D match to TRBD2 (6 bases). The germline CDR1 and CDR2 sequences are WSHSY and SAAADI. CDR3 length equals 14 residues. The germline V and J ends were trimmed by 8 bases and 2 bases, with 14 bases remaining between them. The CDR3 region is CASAMEGPTDTQYF. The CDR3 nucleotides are TGCGCCAGCGCCATGGAGGGCCCCACAGATACGCAGTATTTT.

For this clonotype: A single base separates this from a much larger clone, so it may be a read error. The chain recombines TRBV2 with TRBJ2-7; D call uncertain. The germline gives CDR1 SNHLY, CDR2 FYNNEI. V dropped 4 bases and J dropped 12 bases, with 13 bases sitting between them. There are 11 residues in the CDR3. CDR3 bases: TGTGCCAGCAGTGGGCAAATTAAATTGTACTTC. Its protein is CASSGQIKLYF.

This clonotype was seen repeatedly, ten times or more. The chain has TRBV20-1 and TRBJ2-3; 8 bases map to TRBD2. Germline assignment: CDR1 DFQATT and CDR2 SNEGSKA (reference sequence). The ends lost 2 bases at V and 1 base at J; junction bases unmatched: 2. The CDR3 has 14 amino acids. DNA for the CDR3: TGCAGTGCTAGACAAGCGGGGGGCACAGATACGCAGTATTTT. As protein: CSARQAGGTDTQYF.

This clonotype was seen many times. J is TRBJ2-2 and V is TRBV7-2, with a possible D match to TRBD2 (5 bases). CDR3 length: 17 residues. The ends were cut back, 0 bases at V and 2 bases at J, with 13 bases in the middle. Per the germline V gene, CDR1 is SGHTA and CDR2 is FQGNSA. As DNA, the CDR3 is TGTGCCAGCAGCTTAGCGCCGGCTAGCTATAACACCGGGGAGCTGTTTTTT. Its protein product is CASSLAPASYNTGELFF. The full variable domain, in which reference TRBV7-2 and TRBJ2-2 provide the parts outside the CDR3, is GAGVSQSPSNKVTEKGKDVELRCDPISGHTALYWYRQSLGQGLEFLIYFQGNSAPDKSGLPSDRFSAERTGGSVSTLTIQRTQQEDSAVYLCASSLAPASYNTGELFFGEGSRLTVL.

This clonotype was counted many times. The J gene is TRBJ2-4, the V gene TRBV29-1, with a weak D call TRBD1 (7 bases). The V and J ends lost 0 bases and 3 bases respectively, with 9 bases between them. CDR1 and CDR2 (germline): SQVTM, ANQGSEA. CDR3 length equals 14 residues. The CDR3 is CSVEDQGGKNIQYF. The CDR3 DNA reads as TGCAGCGTTGAAGATCAGGGGGGCAAAAACATTCAGTACTTC.

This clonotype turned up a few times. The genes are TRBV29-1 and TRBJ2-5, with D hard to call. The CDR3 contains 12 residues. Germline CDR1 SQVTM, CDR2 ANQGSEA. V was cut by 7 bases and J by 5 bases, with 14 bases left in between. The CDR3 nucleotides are TGCAGCGCGGGCCCGGGCTTGGAGACCCAGTACTTC. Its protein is CSAGPGLETQYF.

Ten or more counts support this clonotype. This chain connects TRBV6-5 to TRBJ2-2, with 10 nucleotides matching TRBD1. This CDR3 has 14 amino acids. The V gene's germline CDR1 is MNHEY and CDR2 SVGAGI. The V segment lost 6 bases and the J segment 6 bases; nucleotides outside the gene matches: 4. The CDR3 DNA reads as TGTGCCAGCAGAGACAGGGGGCGCCCCGGGGAGCTGTTTTTT. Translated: CASRDRGRPGELFF.

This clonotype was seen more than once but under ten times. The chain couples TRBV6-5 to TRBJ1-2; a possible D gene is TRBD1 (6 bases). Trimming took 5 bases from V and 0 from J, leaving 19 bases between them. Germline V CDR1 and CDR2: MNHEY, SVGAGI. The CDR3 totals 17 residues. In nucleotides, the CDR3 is TGTGCCAGCAGTCTCCGGGACACAACTCTAGCTAACTATGGCTACACCTTC. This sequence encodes CASSLRDTTLANYGYTF.

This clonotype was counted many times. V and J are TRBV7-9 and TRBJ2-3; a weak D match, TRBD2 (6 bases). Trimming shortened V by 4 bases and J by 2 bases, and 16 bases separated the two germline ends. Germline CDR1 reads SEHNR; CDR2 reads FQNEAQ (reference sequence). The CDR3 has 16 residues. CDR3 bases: TGTGCCAGCAGCTCCCAGGGACTGTGGGTCACAGATACGCAGTATTTT. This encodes CASSSQGLWVTDTQYF.